The following is a T cell receptor beta chain sequence with its context. These data come from a study of blood T cell repertoires in COVID-19. Clones were read by immunoSEQ multiplex PCR, and TCRdb kept only the in-frame ones, dropping some. The data contain about 83,000 clones, around 90% of them singletons. V shed 4 bases, J shed 0 bases, and the junction held 6 bases outside the gene matches. The CDR3 contains 16 residues. Germline values: CDR1 SNHLY, CDR2 FYNNEI. The J gene is TRBJ1-3, the V gene TRBV2, with 7 positions matching TRBD1. Sample: peripheral blood. This receptor was identified in a man at least 80 years old with active or convalescent COVID-19. In DNA, the CDR3 is TGTGCCAGCAGTGGTTGGGGACAGAGCTCTGGAAACACCATATATTTT. Translated: CASSGWGQSSGNTIYF.